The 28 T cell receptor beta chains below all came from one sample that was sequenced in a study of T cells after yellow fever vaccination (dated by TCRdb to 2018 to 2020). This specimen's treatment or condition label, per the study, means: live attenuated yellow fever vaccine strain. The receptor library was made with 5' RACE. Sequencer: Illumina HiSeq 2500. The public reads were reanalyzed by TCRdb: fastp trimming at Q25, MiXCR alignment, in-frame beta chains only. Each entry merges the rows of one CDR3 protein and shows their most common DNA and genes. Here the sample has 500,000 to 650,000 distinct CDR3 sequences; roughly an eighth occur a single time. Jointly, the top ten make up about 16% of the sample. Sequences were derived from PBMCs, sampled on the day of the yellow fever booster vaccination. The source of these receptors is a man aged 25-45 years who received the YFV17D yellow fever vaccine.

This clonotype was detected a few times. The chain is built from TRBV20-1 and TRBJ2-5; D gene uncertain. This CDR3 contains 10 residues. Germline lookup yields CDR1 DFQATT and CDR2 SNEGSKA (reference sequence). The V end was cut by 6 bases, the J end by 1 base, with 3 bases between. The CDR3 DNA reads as TGCAGTGCCGGCCAAGAGACCCAGTACTTC. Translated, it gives CSAGQETQYF.

This CDR3 reads CASSPPDRVDGEQYF. CDR3 nucleotides: TGTGCCAGCAGTCCCCCGGACAGGGTGGACGGCGAGCAGTACTTC. The chain has TRBV27 and TRBJ2-7, with 8 bases identical to TRBD1. The CDR3 is 15 residues long. The junction had 12 bases not matched to a gene; V was cut back by 5 bases and J by 6 bases. Germline CDR1 is MNHEY and CDR2 is SMNVEV (reference sequence).

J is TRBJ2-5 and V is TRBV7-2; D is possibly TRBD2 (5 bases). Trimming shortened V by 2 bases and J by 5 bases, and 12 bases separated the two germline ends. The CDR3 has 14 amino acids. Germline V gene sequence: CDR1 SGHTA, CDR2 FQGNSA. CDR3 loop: CASSLRLAEETQYF. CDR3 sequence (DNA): TGTGCCAGCAGCTTAAGGCTAGCTGAGGAGACCCAGTACTTC.

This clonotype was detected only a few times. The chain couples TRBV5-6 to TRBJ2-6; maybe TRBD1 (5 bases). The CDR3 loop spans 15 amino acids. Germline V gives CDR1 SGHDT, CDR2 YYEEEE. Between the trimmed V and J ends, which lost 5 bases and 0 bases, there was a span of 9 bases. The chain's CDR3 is CASRPRASGANVLTF. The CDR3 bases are TGTGCCAGCAGGCCCAGGGCCTCTGGGGCCAACGTCCTGACTTTC.

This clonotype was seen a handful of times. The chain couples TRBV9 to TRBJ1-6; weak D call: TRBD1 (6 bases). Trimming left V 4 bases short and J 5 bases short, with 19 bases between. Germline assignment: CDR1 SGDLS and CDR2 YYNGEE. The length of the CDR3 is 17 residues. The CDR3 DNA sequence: TGTGCCAGCAGCCCTCGCCAGTGGACAGACAATAATTCACCCCTCCACTTT. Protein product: CASSPRQWTDNNSPLHF.

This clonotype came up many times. CDR3 protein: CASSPLTSSYNEQFF. The CDR3 DNA is TGTGCCAGCTCACCACTCACTAGCTCCTACAATGAGCAGTTCTTC. The J gene is TRBJ2-1, the V gene TRBV18, with D possibly matching TRBD2 (5 bases). V lost 1 base, J lost 0 bases, and 7 bases lay in between. CDR3 length equals 15 residues. Germline V gene data show CDR1 as KGHSH and CDR2 as LQKENI.

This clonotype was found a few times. CDR3 residues: CASNQGTSGRKQYF. The DNA for the CDR3 is TGTGCCAGCAACCAAGGGACTAGCGGGAGGAAGCAGTACTTC. The chain couples TRBV7-2 to TRBJ2-7, with 15 bases identical to TRBD2. Unmatched junction bases numbered 6, after V lost 7 bases and J lost 8 bases. This CDR3 has 14 amino acids. Germline-derived CDR1 and CDR2 are SGHTA and FQGNSA.

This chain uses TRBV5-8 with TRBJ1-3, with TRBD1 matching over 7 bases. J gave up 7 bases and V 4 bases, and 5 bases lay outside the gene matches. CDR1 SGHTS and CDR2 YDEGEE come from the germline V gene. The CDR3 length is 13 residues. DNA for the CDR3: TGTGCCAGCAGCGCGGGACAGCTCAACACCATATATTTT. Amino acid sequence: CASSAGQLNTIYF.

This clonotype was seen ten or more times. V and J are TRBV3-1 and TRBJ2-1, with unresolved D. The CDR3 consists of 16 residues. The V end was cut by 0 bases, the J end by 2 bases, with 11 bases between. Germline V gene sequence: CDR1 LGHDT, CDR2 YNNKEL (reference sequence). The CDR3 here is CASSQEGKGTYNEQFF. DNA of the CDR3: TGTGCCAGCAGCCAAGAGGGCAAGGGTACCTACAATGAGCAGTTCTTC.

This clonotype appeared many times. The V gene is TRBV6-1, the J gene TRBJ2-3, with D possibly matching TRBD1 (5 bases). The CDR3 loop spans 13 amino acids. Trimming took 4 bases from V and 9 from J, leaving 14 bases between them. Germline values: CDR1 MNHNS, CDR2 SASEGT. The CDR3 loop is CASSAAVRTTQYF. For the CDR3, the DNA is TGTGCCAGCAGTGCCGCCGTTAGGACAACGCAGTATTTT.

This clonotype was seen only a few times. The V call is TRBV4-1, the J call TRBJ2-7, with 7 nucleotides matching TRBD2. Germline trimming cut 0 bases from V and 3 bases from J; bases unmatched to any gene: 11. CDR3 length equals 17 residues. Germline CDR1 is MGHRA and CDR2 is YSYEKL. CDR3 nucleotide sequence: TGCGCCAGCAGCCAAGATCCCCCCGGGACTACACACTACGAGCAGTACTTC. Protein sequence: CASSQDPPGTTHYEQYF.

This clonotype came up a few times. The CDR3 DNA reads TGTGCCAGCAGTTTGAGCAGTAACTACAAAGAGACCCAGTACTTC. It specifies CASSLSSNYKETQYF. The rearrangement joins TRBV12-3 or TRBV12-4 to TRBJ2-5; D gene unclear. V was trimmed by 3 bases and J by 3 bases, leaving 14 bases between them. The CDR3 is 15 amino acids.

In DNA, the CDR3 is TGCAGTGCTAGAAGGGTCTCTGGGGCCAACGTCCTGACTTTC. Protein: CSARRVSGANVLTF. This sequence joins TRBV20-1 and TRBJ2-6; D is unclear. This CDR3 region has 14 residues. The V end was cut by 2 bases, the J end by 0 bases, with 5 bases between. In germline, CDR1 is DFQATT, CDR2 SNEGSKA (reference sequence).

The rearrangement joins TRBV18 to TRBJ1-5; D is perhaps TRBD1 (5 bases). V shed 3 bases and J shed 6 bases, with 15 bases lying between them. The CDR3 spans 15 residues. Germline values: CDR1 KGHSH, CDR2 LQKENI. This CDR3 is CASSPLPGSAQPQHF. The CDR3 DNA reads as TGTGCCAGCTCACCCCTCCCAGGGTCGGCTCAGCCCCAGCATTTT.

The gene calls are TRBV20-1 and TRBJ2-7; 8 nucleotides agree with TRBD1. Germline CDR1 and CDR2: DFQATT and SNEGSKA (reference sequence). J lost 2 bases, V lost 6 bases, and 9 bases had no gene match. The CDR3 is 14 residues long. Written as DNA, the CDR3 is TGCAGTGCCCGCCCTCCGACAGGGGCCTACGAGCAGTACTTC. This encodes CSARPPTGAYEQYF.

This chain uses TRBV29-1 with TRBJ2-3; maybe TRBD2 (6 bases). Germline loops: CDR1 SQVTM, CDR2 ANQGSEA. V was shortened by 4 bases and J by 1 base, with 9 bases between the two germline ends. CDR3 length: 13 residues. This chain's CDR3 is CSVVTGGTDTQYF. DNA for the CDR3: TGCAGCGTTGTTACGGGAGGCACAGATACGCAGTATTTT.

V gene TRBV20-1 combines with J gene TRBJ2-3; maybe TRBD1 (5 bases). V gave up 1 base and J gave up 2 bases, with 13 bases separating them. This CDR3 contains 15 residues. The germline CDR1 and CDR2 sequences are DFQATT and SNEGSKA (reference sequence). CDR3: CSARGTAGNTDTQYF. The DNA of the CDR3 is TGCAGTGCTAGAGGGACCGCAGGGAACACAGATACGCAGTATTTT.

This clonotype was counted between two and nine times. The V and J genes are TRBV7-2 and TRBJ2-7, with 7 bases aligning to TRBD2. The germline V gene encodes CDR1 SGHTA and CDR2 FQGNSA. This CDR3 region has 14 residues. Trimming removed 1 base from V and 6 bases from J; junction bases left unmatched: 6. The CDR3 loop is CASSLGEGWAEQYF. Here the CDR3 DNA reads TGTGCCAGCAGCTTAGGGGAGGGATGGGCCGAGCAGTACTTC. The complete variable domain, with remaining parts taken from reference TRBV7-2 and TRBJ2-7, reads GAGVSQSPSNKVTEKGKDVELRCDPISGHTALYWYRQSLGQGLEFLIYFQGNSAPDKSGLPSDRFSAERTGGSVSTLTIQRTQQEDSAVYLCASSLGEGWAEQYFGPGTRLTVT.

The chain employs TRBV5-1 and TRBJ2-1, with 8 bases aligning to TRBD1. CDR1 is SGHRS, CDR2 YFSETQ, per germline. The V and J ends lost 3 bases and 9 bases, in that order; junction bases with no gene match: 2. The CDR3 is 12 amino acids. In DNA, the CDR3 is TGCGCCAGCAGCTGGACAGGGTCTGAGCAGTTCTTC. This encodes CASSWTGSEQFF.

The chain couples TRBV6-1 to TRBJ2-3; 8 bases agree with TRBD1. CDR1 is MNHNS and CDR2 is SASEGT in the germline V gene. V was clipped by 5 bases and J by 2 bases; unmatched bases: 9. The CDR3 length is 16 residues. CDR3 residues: CASSPGTGKYTDTQYF. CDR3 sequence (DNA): TGTGCCAGCAGTCCCGGGACAGGAAAGTACACAGATACGCAGTATTTT.

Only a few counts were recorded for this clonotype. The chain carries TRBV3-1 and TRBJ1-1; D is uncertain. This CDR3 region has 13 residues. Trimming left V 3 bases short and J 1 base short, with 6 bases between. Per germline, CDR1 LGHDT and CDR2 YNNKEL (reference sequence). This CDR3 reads CASSHDSNTEAFF. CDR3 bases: TGTGCCAGCAGCCATGACTCGAACACTGAAGCTTTCTTT.

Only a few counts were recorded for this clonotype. This CDR3 is CASSTLTGEYQPQHF. As DNA, the CDR3 is TGTGCCAGCAGCACCCTAACAGGGGAGTATCAGCCCCAGCATTTT. This sequence joins TRBV7-2 and TRBJ1-5, with 7 bases aligning to TRBD1. The germline gives CDR1 SGHTA, CDR2 FQGNSA. This CDR3 has 15 amino acids. Germline trimming cut 5 bases from V and 5 bases from J; bases unmatched to any gene: 9.

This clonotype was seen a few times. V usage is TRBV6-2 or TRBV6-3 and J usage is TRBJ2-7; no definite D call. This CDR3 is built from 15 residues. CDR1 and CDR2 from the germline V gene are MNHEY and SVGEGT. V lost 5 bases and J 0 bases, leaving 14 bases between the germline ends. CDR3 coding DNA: TGTGCCAGCAGTCCCCAGTCGCCGAGCTCCTACGAGCAGTACTTC. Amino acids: CASSPQSPSSYEQYF.

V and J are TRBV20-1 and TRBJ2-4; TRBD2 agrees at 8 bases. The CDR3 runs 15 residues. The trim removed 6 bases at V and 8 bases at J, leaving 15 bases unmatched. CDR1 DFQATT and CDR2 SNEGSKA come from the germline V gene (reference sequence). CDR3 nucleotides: TGCAGTGCCCTACGGCGCGGGAGGACAAATTACATTCAGTACTTC. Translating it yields CSALRRGRTNYIQYF.

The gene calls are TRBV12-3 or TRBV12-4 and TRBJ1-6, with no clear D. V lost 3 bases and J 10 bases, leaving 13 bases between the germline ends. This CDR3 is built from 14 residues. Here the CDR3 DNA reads TGTGCCAGCAGTTTGGCAACACTAAGATCACCCCTCCACTTT. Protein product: CASSLATLRSPLHF.

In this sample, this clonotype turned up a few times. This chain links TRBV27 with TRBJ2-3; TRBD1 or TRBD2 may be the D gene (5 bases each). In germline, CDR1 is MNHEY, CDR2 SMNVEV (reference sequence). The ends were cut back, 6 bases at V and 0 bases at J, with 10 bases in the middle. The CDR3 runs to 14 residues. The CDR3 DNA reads TGTGCCAGCAGGGGACGATTCAGCACAGATACGCAGTATTTT. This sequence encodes CASRGRFSTDTQYF.

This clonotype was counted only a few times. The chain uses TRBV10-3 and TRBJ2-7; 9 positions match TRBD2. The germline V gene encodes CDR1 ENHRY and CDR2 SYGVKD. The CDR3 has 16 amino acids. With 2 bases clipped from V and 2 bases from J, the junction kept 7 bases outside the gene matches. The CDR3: CAISEEASGKPYEQYF. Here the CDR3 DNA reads TGTGCCATCAGTGAGGAGGCTAGCGGGAAACCCTACGAGCAGTACTTC.

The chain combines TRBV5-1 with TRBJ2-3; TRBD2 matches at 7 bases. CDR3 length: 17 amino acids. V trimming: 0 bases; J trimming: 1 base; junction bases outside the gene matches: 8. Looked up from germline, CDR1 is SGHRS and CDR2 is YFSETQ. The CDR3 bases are TGCGCCAGCAGCTTGGGGTCCTCTAGCGGCGGCACAGATACGCAGTATTTT. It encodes CASSLGSSSGGTDTQYF.